The 17 T cell receptor beta chains in this list originate from one sample, sequenced in a study of T cell clonality in common variable immunodeficiency. Data came from immunoSEQ multiplex PCR; TCRdb stores just in-frame clones and leaves some out. The data show tens of thousands of clones, with none appearing a single time. Sequencing was carried out using peripheral blood mononuclear cells. These receptors all come from a person between 18 and 75 years old in good health.

This clone showed up many times. The read finishes 3 residues shy of the CDR3 end, and the germline J gene is used to complete it. The V call is TRBV10-3, the J call TRBJ2-7, with 10 bases that match TRBD1. CDR1 and CDR2 from the germline V gene are ENHRY and SYGVKD. Trimming at V came to 6 bases and at J to 1 base, leaving 3 bases not matched to a gene. The CDR3 sequence is 14 residues long. CDR3 loop: CAIRGTGVSYEQYF. The sequenced part of the CDR3 DNA is TGTGCCATCAGGGGGACAGGGGTTTCCTACGAG.

This clone was counted many times. The missing CDR3 end, 3 residues past where the read stops, is filled in from the germline J gene. J is TRBJ2-1 and V is TRBV30; D may be TRBD1 (5 bases). V was trimmed by 5 bases and J by 6 bases, leaving 17 bases between them. CDR3 length: 14 residues. Germline V gene sequence: CDR1 GTSNPN, CDR2 SVGIG (reference sequence). The CDR3 reads CAWLLKGKANEQFF. The covered CDR3 bases are TGTGCCTGGCTTCTAAAGGGGAAGGCCAATGAG.

At least ten counts were recorded for this clone. The DNA read from the CDR3 is TGTGCCTGGAATACAGGTCCCGATCAGCCC. Protein: CAWNTGPDQP. The whole CDR3 region reads CAWNTGPDQPQHF. The chain has TRBV30 and TRBJ1-5, with D tentatively TRBD1 (5 bases). The CDR3 end lies 3 residues beyond the end of the read and is filled in from the germline J gene. From germline, CDR1 is GTSNPN and CDR2 SVGIG (reference sequence). The CDR3 totals 13 residues. Trimming took 4 bases from V and 5 from J, leaving 12 bases between them.

This clone was observed many times. A read error may account for a junction end that differs from germline. The read ends 3 residues early relative to the CDR3; the germline J gene fills the gap. The V and J genes are TRBV4-2 and TRBJ2-2; 7 nucleotides line up with TRBD2. The CDR3 covers 16 residues. Germline V gene data show CDR1 as LGHNA and CDR2 as YNFKEQ. This chain's CDR3 is CASSQDRGESTGELFF. The part of the CDR3 DNA that was read is TGCGCCAGCAGCCAAGATCGGGGGGAAAGCACCGGGGAG.

This clone was detected only a few times. The DNA ends 3 residues before the CDR3 does, and the rest of the CDR3 is filled in from the germline J gene. V is TRBV6-1 and J is TRBJ1-2; D gene ambiguous. Germline values: CDR1 MNHNS, CDR2 SASEGT. This CDR3 comprises 10 residues. The CDR3 bases that were read are TGTGCCAGCAGTGATCCTCGC. Protein sequence: CASSDPR. The entire CDR3 is CASSDPRYTF.

This clone appeared many times. Read coverage stops 3 residues before the CDR3 terminus; the germline J gene supplies the remainder. V is TRBV5-1 and J is TRBJ2-7; D perhaps matches TRBD2 (6 bases). CDR1 is SGHRS and CDR2 is YFSETQ in the germline V gene. The length of the CDR3 is 12 residues. With 5 bases removed from V and 5 bases from J, the gap between germline ends came to 11 bases. The sequenced part of the CDR3 DNA is TGCGCCAGCAGGGGGCCGGGAGACGAG. Its protein product is CASRGPGDE. The full CDR3 reads CASRGPGDEQYF.

This clone was picked up many times. The sequence runs out 3 residues before the end of the CDR3; the remainder is reconstructed from the germline J gene. The genes are TRBV5-1 and TRBJ2-2, with 7 bases identical to TRBD1. The CDR3 is 16 amino acids. CDR1 and CDR2 from the germline V gene are SGHRS and YFSETQ. The V segment lost 0 bases and the J segment 9 bases; nucleotides outside the gene matches: 11. The sequenced part of the CDR3 DNA is TGCGCCAGCAGCTTGGGAACTCGTTCACAGGGGTGGGAG. Amino acids: CASSLGTRSQGWE. The complete CDR3 protein is CASSLGTRSQGWELFF.

This clone has at least ten counts. The CDR3 end is not reached by the read, which stops 3 residues before it; the germline J gene fills it in. The chain employs TRBV6-2 or TRBV6-3 and TRBJ1-6; D gene ambiguous. Germline assignment: CDR1 MNHEY and CDR2 SVGEGT. The CDR3 totals 13 residues. V lost 2 bases and J 7 bases, leaving 6 bases between the germline ends. The part of the CDR3 DNA that was read is TGTGCCAGCAGTTACCGCGGGAATTCACCC. It encodes CASSYRGNSP. The full-length CDR3 reads as CASSYRGNSPLHF.

As concerns this clone: The sequence runs out 3 residues before the end of the CDR3; the remainder is reconstructed from the germline J gene. This sequence joins TRBV7-2 and TRBJ2-3; 16 positions match TRBD2. CDR1 and CDR2 from the germline V gene are SGHTA and FQGNSA. The CDR3 is 15 amino acids. The chain's CDR3 is CASSTGTSGRVTQYF. CDR3 DNA (partial): TGTGCCAGCAGCACCGGGACTAGCGGGAGGGTGACG.

This clone has ten or more counts. The covered CDR3 bases are TGCAGTGCTAGACCTCGACAGGGGGGCACTGAA. Protein sequence: CSARPRQGGTE. The full CDR3 reads CSARPRQGGTEAFF. The rearrangement links TRBV20-1 to TRBJ1-1; TRBD1 aligns across 9 bases. The read terminates 3 residues before the CDR3 end, so the remaining end is supplied by the germline J gene. The CDR3 totals 14 residues. Germline V lookup: CDR1 DFQATT, CDR2 SNEGSKA (reference sequence). Losses at the gene ends were 2 bases for V and 4 bases for J; bases not matched to a gene: 5.

Many counts were recorded for this clone. The CDR3 goes on 3 residues after the read ends, and that part is filled in from the germline J gene. The chain links TRBV5-4 to TRBJ2-3, with a weak D call TRBD1 (5 bases). Germline V gives CDR1 SGHNT, CDR2 YYREEE (reference sequence). The CDR3 length is 13 residues. V gave up 0 bases and J gave up 5 bases, with 7 bases separating them. The part of the CDR3 DNA that was read is TGTGCCAGCAGCTTGGCCAGGGAAGATACG. It is translated as CASSLAREDT. The CDR3, in full, reads CASSLAREDTQYF.

This clone was found many times. A read error may produce the germline difference seen at one junction end. The read stops 3 residues short of the end of the CDR3; the missing end is completed from the germline J gene. This chain uses TRBV4-2 with TRBJ2-2, with D perhaps TRBD1 (5 bases). CDR3 size: 18 residues. The germline CDR1 and CDR2 sequences are LGHNA and YNFKEQ. CDR3 DNA, as far as it was read: TGCGCCAGCAGCCAAGATGCTGGGCGCAGGGCGTATTCCGGGGAG. Translated, it gives CASSQDAGRRAYSGE. The entire CDR3 sequence reads CASSQDAGRRAYSGELFF.

This clone was counted many times. With the read ending 3 residues before the CDR3 end, the germline J gene is used to fill in that end. This rearrangement joins TRBV19 to TRBJ2-1; possibly TRBD1 for D (7 bases). The germline V gene has CDR1 LNHDA and CDR2 SQIVND (reference sequence). V lost 7 bases to trimming and J lost 4 bases, with 11 bases between them. The CDR3 contains 13 residues. CDR3 protein: CASKEGAYNEQFF. The part of the CDR3 DNA that was read is TGTGCCAGTAAGGAGGGGGCGTACAATGAG. The variable domain in full, with the rest retrieved from reference TRBV19 and TRBJ2-1, is DGGITQSPKYLFRKEGQNVTLSCEQNLNHDAMYWYRQDPGQGLRLIYYSQIVNDFQKGDIAEGYSVSREKKESFPLTVTSAQKNPTAFYLCASKEGAYNEQFFGPGTRLTVL.

This clone was seen many times. The CDR3 end is not reached by the read, which stops 3 residues before it; the germline J gene fills it in. This sequence joins TRBV7-3 and TRBJ2-5, with 8 bases aligning to TRBD1. Trimming removed 2 bases from V and 5 bases from J; junction bases left unmatched: 7. Germline V gene sequence: CDR1 SGHTA, CDR2 FQGTGA. The CDR3 totals 15 residues. The covered CDR3 bases are TGTGCCAGCAGCTTACAGGGGGCACCAGGGGAGACC. Translated: CASSLQGAPGET. The entire CDR3 protein reads CASSLQGAPGETQYF.

This clone was detected a few times. One end of the junction fails to match germline, which may point to a read error. Sequencing ends 3 residues short of the CDR3 end; the germline J gene provides the rest. Other nucleotide sequences in the sample specify the same CDR3. The chain has TRBV7-3 and TRBJ1-3; 9 bases map to TRBD1. The CDR3 is 15 residues long. Germline CDR1 SGHTA, CDR2 FQGTGA. Partial CDR3 DNA: TGTGCCAGCAGCCCGACCGTGGGACAGGGAAACACA. Protein product: CASSPTVGQGNT. Given in full, the CDR3 is CASSPTVGQGNTIYF.

This clone has just a few counts. The read ends 3 residues early relative to the CDR3; the germline J gene fills the gap. The chain links TRBV7-9 to TRBJ2-3; 8 bases match TRBD2. The CDR3 is 14 amino acids. Germline CDR1 reads SEHNR; CDR2 reads FQNEAQ (reference sequence). Trimming at V came to 8 bases and at J to 0 bases, leaving 4 bases not matched to a gene. The CDR3 DNA, read in part, is TGTGCCAGCCGGGAGGGGTTTAGCACAGATACG. Residues: CASREGFSTDT. In full, the CDR3 reads CASREGFSTDTQYF.

This clone was found a few times. The CDR3 end falls 3 residues outside the read, so it is completed with the germline J gene. The chain couples TRBV20-1 to TRBJ1-2; 7 nucleotides match TRBD1. Germline trimming cut 5 bases from V and 0 bases from J; bases unmatched to any gene: 6. The germline V gene encodes CDR1 DFQATT and CDR2 SNEGSKA (reference sequence). This CDR3 has 14 residues. Partial CDR3 DNA: TGCAGTGCTGGACGGGACAGATCTAACTATGGC. This translates into CSAGRDRSNYG. The CDR3 reads in full as CSAGRDRSNYGYTF.